This passage covers 5 T cell receptor beta chains from one sample sequenced in a study of vaccination effects on CD4 cells after COVID-19. The method was immunoSEQ multiplex PCR; TCRdb's version includes in-frame clones alone and lacks a portion of them. This sample has about 22,000 clones, with roughly 72% found just once. For these receptors, no antigen is known. Pools of viral peptides were used by the ViraFEST assay to expand antigen-specific CD4+ T cells ahead of sequencing. When ten to eleven days of culture had elapsed, CD4+ T cells were isolated. Two-dose BNT162b2 or mRNA-1273 vaccination was given to participants. The source material was CD4+ T cells from PBMCs cultured with HCoV-NL63 spike peptides, sampled after COVID-19 vaccination. Receptors originate from a human donor who received a COVID-19 vaccine.

The V and J genes are TRBV5-1 and TRBJ1-2, with D maybe TRBD1 (6 bases). CDR3 length equals 16 residues. Germline CDR1 is SGHRS and CDR2 is YFSETQ. V was pared by 0 bases and J by 4 bases, with 16 bases between. This CDR3 is CASSLDDRTSAYGYTF. CDR3 DNA sequence: TGCGCCAGCAGCTTGGATGACAGGACGTCTGCCTATGGCTACACCTTC.

This clone has more than one count but fewer than ten. The chain employs TRBV2 and TRBJ2-1, with 13 bases fitting TRBD2. The length of the CDR3 is 15 residues. Germline CDR1 reads SNHLY; CDR2 reads FYNNEI. V lost 6 bases, J lost 10 bases, and 9 bases stayed unmatched. The CDR3: CASRTGLAGVKEQFF. The CDR3 DNA is TGTGCCAGCAGGACCGGACTAGCGGGAGTCAAGGAGCAGTTCTTC.

This clone came up a few times. The chain recombines TRBV19 with TRBJ1-6; the match to TRBD1 covers 8 bases. The V gene end was trimmed by 3 bases and the J gene end by 10 bases; junction bases not matched to a gene: 8. CDR3 length equals 15 residues. Germline V gene data show CDR1 as LNHDA and CDR2 as SQIVND (reference sequence). In nucleotides, the CDR3 is TGTGCCAGTAGTATTACAGGGGGGACGAGATCACCCCTCCACTTT. It yields the protein CASSITGGTRSPLHF.

This clone has only one observation. The CDR3 bases are TGTGCCGGGGCTGGGGGGACGGGTGCCTACGAGCAGTACTTC. Protein: CAGAGGTGAYEQYF. The chain is built from TRBV10-3 and TRBJ2-7; a weak D match, TRBD2 (6 bases). Germline CDR1 and CDR2: ENHRY and SYGVKD. The CDR3 has 14 amino acids. The germline V and J ends were trimmed by 11 bases and 2 bases, with 19 bases remaining between them.

V usage is TRBV3-1 (or the pseudogene TRBV3-2) and J usage is TRBJ2-3; D assignment may be TRBD1 or TRBD2 (7 bases each). Germline assignment: CDR1 LGHDT and CDR2 YNNKEL (reference sequence). The CDR3 loop spans 16 amino acids. V lost 1 base and J 5 bases, leaving 16 bases between the germline ends. The CDR3, as DNA: TGTGCCAGCAGCCAAGCCAGGGGGGGCGGGAGAGATACGCAGTATTTT. It translates to CASSQARGGGRDTQYF.